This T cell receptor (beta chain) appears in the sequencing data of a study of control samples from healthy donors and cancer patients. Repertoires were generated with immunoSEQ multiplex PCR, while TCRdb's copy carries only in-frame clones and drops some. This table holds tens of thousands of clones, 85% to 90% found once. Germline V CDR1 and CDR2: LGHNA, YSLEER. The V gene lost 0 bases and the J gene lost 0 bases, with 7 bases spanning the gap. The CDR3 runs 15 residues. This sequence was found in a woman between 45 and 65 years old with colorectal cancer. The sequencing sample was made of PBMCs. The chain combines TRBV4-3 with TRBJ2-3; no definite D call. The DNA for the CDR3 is TGCGCCAGCAGCCAAGATGGATCTAGCACAGATACGCAGTATTTT. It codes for CASSQDGSSTDTQYF.